This T cell receptor (beta chain) emerged from a study of T cells in Graves' hyperthyroidism and ophthalmopathy. There were TCR beta CDR3 regions amplified from RNA transcripts. Using the HTBI primer set, a first-round RT-PCR was run on the TCR CDR3. Each CDR3 protein gets one entry after TCRdb re-called the multiplex PCR reads with MiXCR. The sample holds hundreds of thousands of distinct CDR3 sequences, roughly a fifth seen once. This clonotype showed up just once. V lost 2 bases and J lost 15; bases outside the gene matches: 4. The germline V gene has CDR1 MNHEY and CDR2 SVGEGT. The CDR3 runs 11 residues.

The clonotype comes from a man between 50 and 59 years old with Graves' ophthalmopathy. This chain uses TRBV6-2 or TRBV6-3 with TRBJ2-1; TRBD2 matches at 7 bases. What was sequenced was blood. CDR3 in amino acids: CASSYLRELFF. As DNA, the CDR3 is TGTGCCAGCAGTTACCTGCGGGAGTTGTTCTTC.